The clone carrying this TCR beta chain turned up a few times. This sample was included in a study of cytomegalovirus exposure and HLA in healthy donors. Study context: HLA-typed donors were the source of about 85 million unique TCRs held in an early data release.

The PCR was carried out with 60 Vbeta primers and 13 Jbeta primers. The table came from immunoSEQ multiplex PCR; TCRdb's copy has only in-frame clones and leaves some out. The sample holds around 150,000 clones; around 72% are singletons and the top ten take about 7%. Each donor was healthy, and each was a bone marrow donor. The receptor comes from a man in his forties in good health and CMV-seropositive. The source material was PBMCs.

The CDR3 region is CASSLVGSTDTQYF. The CDR3 region has the DNA TGTGCCAGCAGCTTAGTCGGGAGCACAGATACGCAGTATTTT. The V and J genes are TRBV7-3 and TRBJ2-3; D remains unclear. V shed 2 bases and J shed 0 bases, with 6 bases lying between them. CDR3 size: 14 residues. Germline V gene lookup returns CDR1 SGHTA and CDR2 FQGTGA. The full variable domain, rest sourced from reference TRBV7-3 and TRBJ2-3, is GAGVSQTPSNKVTEKGKYVELRCDPISGHTALYWYRQSLGQGPEFLIYFQGTGAADDSGLPNDRFFAVRPEGSVSTLKIQRTERGDSAVYLCASSLVGSTDTQYFGPGTRLTVL.